This TCR beta chain was observed in a study of blood T cells in healthy people across ages. Study conclusions and caveats: The authors considered diversity estimates from one million T cells to be underestimates. Any conclusive comparison of naive versus antigen-experienced cells was prevented by using unsorted PBMCs.

Only a few counts were recorded for this clonotype. The antigen remains unidentified. Staff drew around 10 milliliters of peripheral blood from each donor. A sample-barcoded 5' primer and a J-beta primer mix were used in a second PCR of about 7 to 11 cycles. TCRdb used MiXCR to reprocess the 5' RACE reads, holding one entry per CDR3 protein. The table includes approximately 2,000,000 distinct CDR3 sequences, about two fifths detected once. This CDR3 comprises 13 residues. Germline CDR1 MNHNY, CDR2 SVGAGI (reference sequence). Trimming cost V 2 bases and J 6 bases, with 8 bases left between them. The chain uses TRBV6-6 and TRBJ2-1; no definite D call. This receptor was obtained from a human donor in good health. Sequencing was performed on blood. In nucleotides, the CDR3 is TGTGCCAGCAGTTACGGGCAGGTCAATGAGCAGTTCTTC. This translates into CASSYGQVNEQFF.